The T cell receptor (beta chain) under discussion was sequenced for a study of T cells in Graves' hyperthyroidism and ophthalmopathy. Background on the study: Peripheral blood was taken when the disease was first diagnosed, before any treatment began.

On this clonotype: Its antigen is undetermined.

Broader study findings: Blood also showed most of the thyroid clonotypes that were expanded above 0.001.

Exclusions: uncontrolled infection, other autoimmune disease, pregnancy, lactation. The CDR3 regions of TCR beta were amplified from RNA transcripts. The TCR CDR3 was amplified in a first-round RT-PCR using the HTBI primer set. MiXCR was run by TCRdb on the multiplex PCR reads, yielding one entry per CDR3 protein. The data contain 600,000 to 650,000 distinct CDR3 sequences, about 17% of them seen just once; the ten biggest clones take up around 4%. What was sequenced was blood. This clonotype originated in a woman younger than 45 with Graves' hyperthyroidism.

DNA for the CDR3: TGTGCCATCAGTGATGTTGGGACGGGTATTGAAGAAGCTTTCTTT. This gives the protein CAISDVGTGIEEAFF. The chain recombines TRBV10-3 with TRBJ1-1; possible D gene TRBD1, 5 bases. Germline V gene lookup returns CDR1 ENHRY and CDR2 SYGVKD. V lost 3 bases and J 8 bases, leaving 19 bases between the germline ends. This CDR3 spans 15 amino acids.